Here is one T cell receptor (beta chain) with its context. Antigen unknown. Using immunoSEQ multiplex PCR, the repertoire was profiled, and TCRdb retains in-frame clones only, with some absent. The sample lists 2 million to 2.5 million clones, just over 90% occurring once. CDR3 length: 16 amino acids. The J segment lost 1 base and the V segment lost 4 bases, leaving 6 bases of the junction unmatched. Per germline, CDR1 SEHNR and CDR2 FQNEAQ (reference sequence). This record comes from a study of shared clonotypes between healthy human individuals. Study background: CD4 naive and memory got three plates each, CD8 naive two, CD8 memory one. Study results and limitations: Rarefaction exposed incomplete sorted-subset sequencing despite large depth. Generation of non-shared clonotypes was less probable than generation of clonotypes shared by all four donors.

Caucasian adults living in Nashville, Tennessee, provided all samples. The sequenced sample consisted of naive CD4+ T cells from PBMCs. The subset here: CD45RA+ positively selected. The V and J genes are TRBV7-9 and TRBJ1-4, with 7 positions matching TRBD1. The TCR comes from a man between 18 and 35 years old in good health. Some clones in this sample may be carry-over from other donors' samples. The CDR3 DNA follows: TGTGCCAGCAGCTCCTCAAACAGGGGAACTAATGAAAAACTGTTTTTT. This translates into CASSSSNRGTNEKLFF.